This is a list of T cell receptor beta chains from one sample in a study of blood T cells in healthy people across ages. TCRdb recomputed calls from the 5' RACE reads with MiXCR, one row per CDR3 protein. The sample holds more than 600,000 distinct CDR3 sequences, approximately 25% seen once. The sample was also reused in another study, on T cells of mothers and their children.

The sample consisted of blood. The receptor source for this set is a boy aged 10-17 years in good health. The CDR3 runs from the conserved cysteine through the conserved F or W. The order of the fields is clone size, D gene, J gene, V gene, CDR3 DNA, CDR3 protein. D genes are given only for firm matches. Clone size is not always given. Where it is, it says once, few, many or a class for expanded clones.

. . TRBJ2-7 TRBV2 TGTGCCAGCAGTGGGGGGGACAGCCTATACGAGCAGTACTTC CASSGGDSLYEQYF
. . TRBJ1-1 TRBV6-1 TGTGCCAGCAGTGAAGTGGACAGCGTCACTGAAGCTTTCTTT CASSEVDSVTEAFF
. TRBD1 TRBJ2-7 TRBV5-1 TGCGCCAGCAGCTTGACCCCCCCTGACAGGGTATACGAGCAGTACTTC CASSLTPPDRVYEQYF
. . TRBJ2-1 TRBV6-2/TRBV6-3 TGTGCCAGCAGTCAGGCCGGGGAGCAGTTCTTC CASSQAGEQFF
. . TRBJ2-2 TRBV3-1 TGTGCCAGCAGCATCCCGGAAGGAGGCGCGAACACCGGGGAGCTGTTTTTT CASSIPEGGANTGELFF
few . TRBJ1-5 TRBV19 TGTGCCAGTAGGCCCGGGACATACAATCAGCCCCAGCATTTT CASRPGTYNQPQHF
. . TRBJ2-5 TRBV7-2 TGTGCCAGCAGCTTAGGTCGACTCGACTGGGAGACCCAGTACTTC CASSLGRLDWETQYF
few . TRBJ2-7 TRBV29-1 TGCAGCGTTGGCGGACAGTACGAGCAGTACTTC CSVGGQYEQYF
. . TRBJ2-1 TRBV20-1 TGCAGTGCTAGAGATATCCTAGCGAGTTACAATGAGCAGTTCTTC CSARDILASYNEQFF
. . TRBJ2-3 TRBV19 TGTGCCAGTAGTACGGATAGCGCAGATACGCAGTATTTT CASSTDSADTQYF
. TRBD2 TRBJ2-1 TRBV3-1 TGTGCCAGCAGCCAAGTGGGCGGGGGGGCCAATGAGCAGTTCTTC CASSQVGGGANEQFF
. . TRBJ2-7 TRBV20-1 TGCAGTGTGTGGCACGAGCAGTACTTC CSVWHEQYF
. TRBD1 TRBJ2-2 TRBV29-1 TGCAGCGTTGGGGACAGGGGGCAAACCGGGGAGCTGTTTTTT CSVGDRGQTGELFF
. . TRBJ1-2 TRBV5-1 TGCGCCAGCAGCTTGGAGGCACAAACTAACTATGGCTACACCTTC CASSLEAQTNYGYTF
few . TRBJ1-4 TRBV11-2 TGTGCCAGCAGCTTAGCGACAGAGGGCGAAAAACTGTTTTTT CASSLATEGEKLFF
. TRBD1 TRBJ2-7 TRBV20-1 TGCAGTGCCGAACGCCGGGACAGCTCCTACGAGCAGTACTTC CSAERRDSSYEQYF
. TRBD2 TRBJ2-1 TRBV12-3/TRBV12-4 TGTGCCAGCAGCCTTTCCGGGACTAGCGTATACAACGAGCAGTTCTTC CASSLSGTSVYNEQFF
few . TRBJ2-3 TRBV6-4 TGTGCCAGCAGTGACCGGGCAGATGCAGATACGCAGTATTTT CASSDRADADTQYF
few . TRBJ2-1 TRBV6-1 TGTGCCAGCAGGGTACAGGGAGGCTACAATGAGCAGTTCTTC CASRVQGGYNEQFF
. TRBD2 TRBJ2-5 TRBV20-1 TGCAGTGCCAGTCGAACGGGAATTAGCGGGACAGAGACCCAGTACTTC CSASRTGISGTETQYF
few . TRBJ1-1 TRBV5-5 TGTGCCAGCAGCTCCCGTAACACTGAAGCTTTCTTT CASSSRNTEAFF
few TRBD2 TRBJ2-5 TRBV4-3 TGCGCCAGCAGCCAAGAGGCCAGCGGGGGGAGTGCAGAGACCCAGTACTTC CASSQEASGGSAETQYF